Listed here is a single T cell receptor beta chain. Its antigen is unknown. Use of 60 Vbeta and 13 Jbeta primers characterized the PCR. The protocol was immunoSEQ multiplex PCR, while the TCRdb copy is restricted to in-frame clones and leaves out a portion. The repertoire holds about 130,000 clones, with approximately 68% as singletons. The source of the sample is a study of cytomegalovirus exposure and HLA in healthy donors. As for the study in general: Previous work identified roughly 120 million unique TCR beta sequences from about 179 million T cells. Regarding the study as a whole: It was only CMV serostatus that was available as immune exposure information.

In germline, CDR1 is SGHVS, CDR2 FQNEAQ. The length of the CDR3 is 16 residues. The ends lost 1 base at V and 8 bases at J; junction bases unmatched: 10. The receptor comes from a man aged 25 to 40 in good health and CMV-seropositive. The chain is built from TRBV7-8 and TRBJ2-1; TRBD1 aligns across 8 bases. Sequencing input: PBMCs. The CDR3 nucleotides read TGTGCCAGCAGCTTAGGGCGGGACAGGTGGGTGTATGAGCAGTTCTTC. It yields the protein CASSLGRDRWVYEQFF. Using reference TRBV7-8 and TRBJ2-1 for the parts outside the CDR3, the full variable domain is GAGVSQSPRYKVAKRGQDVALRCDPISGHVSLFWYQQALGQGPEFLTYFQNEAQLDKSGLPSDRFFAERPEGSVSTLKIQRTQQEDSAVYLCASSLGRDRWVYEQFFGPGTRLTVL.